Included here is one T cell receptor beta chain sequence, with context. As yet, its antigen is unknown. Quantitative barcoded 5'-RACE was used to prepare TCR beta libraries. Via MiXCR, TCRdb re-called the 5' RACE reads, giving one row per CDR3 protein. The sample includes under 850,000 distinct CDR3 sequences, roughly 19% of them seen just once. The record originates from a study of CD8 T cells in ankylosing spondylitis. The study's findings and limits: One TCR beta motif, made up of roughly eight highly homologous variants, appeared characteristic of ankylosing spondylitis blood. From matched ankylosing spondylitis synovial fluid, disease-linked clones were reportedly recovered at significantly enriched levels.

Sequencing input: blood, either unsorted or a sorted T cell fraction (not recorded which). This receptor was taken from a male donor with ankylosing spondylitis.

The CDR3 coding sequence is TGTGGGGTAGGGGCAAGCGGGGGGGTCACCTACAATGAGCAGTTCTTC. Its protein product is CGVGASGGVTYNEQFF. The chain carries TRBV6-1 and TRBJ2-1, with 10 bases identical to TRBD2. The CDR3 has 16 amino acids. The germline V gene encodes CDR1 MNHNS and CDR2 SASEGT.